The clone carrying this T cell receptor beta chain has just a few counts. Methods used by the authors: Counts of nucleated cells, estimated from reference gene primer amplification, were obtained. Here immunoSEQ multiplex PCR was the method, and the copy in TCRdb shows in-frame clones only, minus some. For V, J and clone size, that table is used; D and trimming come from the DNA. Here the sample spans approximately 230,000 clones, 82% being singletons. This specimen belongs to a study of blood T cell repertoires in COVID-19. Study-wide background: Specimens from acute and convalescent COVID-19 originated in the United States, Italy and Spain. The cDNA or gDNA used as material had been derived from T cells, B-cell-depleted T cells, or PBMCs.

Sequenced material: peripheral blood. The source of this sequence is a woman of 80 years or more with active or convalescent COVID-19.

Here the CDR3 reads CASSERGSQFF. Here the CDR3 DNA reads TGCGCCAGCAGTGAAAGGGGCTCGCAGTTCTTC. The chain couples TRBV10-1 to TRBJ2-1, with D possibly being TRBD1 (5 bases). CDR3 length: 11 residues. Germline V gene lookup returns CDR1 WNHNN and CDR2 SYGVQD (reference sequence). The V end was cut by 3 bases, the J end by 12 bases, with 9 bases between.